The 2 T cell receptor beta chains in this list originate from one sample, sequenced in a study of neurological immune-mediated disorders. TCRdb itself ran the 5' RACE reads through MiXCR, one entry per CDR3 protein. The table has under 80,000 distinct CDR3 sequences, 13% to 15% seen once. Material for sequencing was PBMCs. The receptors derive from a woman in her forties or fifties in good health.

The table lists this clonotype with many counts. The chain employs TRBV14 and TRBJ2-7; no firm D call. The V end was cut by 0 bases, the J end by 1 base, with 10 bases between. Looked up from germline, CDR1 is SGHDN and CDR2 is FVKESK. There are 15 residues in the CDR3. The chain's CDR3 is CASSQDGRRSYEQYF. CDR3 nucleotides: TGTGCCAGCAGCCAAGACGGCAGGAGATCCTACGAGCAGTACTTC.

Of note for this clonotype: The germline gene is not matched at one end of the junction; a read error may be the cause. The chain joins TRBV9 to TRBJ2-1, with a tentative D call TRBD2 (5 bases). The CDR3 totals 15 residues. The germline V gene encodes CDR1 SGDLS and CDR2 YYNGEE. The CDR3 spells CTSTIRVEDYNEQFF. The CDR3 DNA reads TGTACCAGCACCATAAGGGTGGAGGATTACAATGAGCAGTTCTTC.